Listed below are T cell receptor beta chains from one sample, sequenced in a study of CDR3 diversity in severe acne. In TCRdb, the PCR reads were re-called with MiXCR into one record per CDR3 protein. The table records more than 70,000 distinct CDR3 sequences, roughly half of them present only once. Sequenced: blood. Source of these receptors: a male donor in good health, serving as a control. CDR3s include the opening cysteine and the closing phenylalanine or tryptophan. The order of the fields is clone size, D gene, J gene, V gene, CDR3 DNA, CDR3 protein. The D gene is left open where the match is weak. The size entry is marked missing in some rows and otherwise reads once, few, many or a size class.

abundance: -; d_gene: -; j_gene: TRBJ2-7; v_gene: TRBV7-9; CDR3nt: TGTGCCAGCAGCCAAGGGGCCCACGAGCAGTACTTC; CDR3aa: CASSQGAHEQYF
abundance: many; d_gene: -; j_gene: TRBJ2-1; v_gene: TRBV6-5; CDR3nt: TGTGCCAGCAGTTACGAGCGCCCAGGGCTGAATGAGCAGTTCTTC; CDR3aa: CASSYERPGLNEQFF
abundance: many; d_gene: -; j_gene: TRBJ2-6; v_gene: TRBV20-1; CDR3nt: TGCAGTGCTAGCAAGCTCTCTGGGGCCAACGTCCTGACTTTC; CDR3aa: CSASKLSGANVLTF
abundance: -; d_gene: -; j_gene: TRBJ1-5; v_gene: TRBV10-3; CDR3nt: TGTGCCAGCAGTGCAGGGAGAGGTCAGCCCCAGCATTTT; CDR3aa: CASSAGRGQPQHF
abundance: -; d_gene: -; j_gene: TRBJ1-1; v_gene: TRBV25-1; CDR3nt: TGTGCCAGCTCAGGTGGGGGTCGCACGTTTGGCACTGAAGCTTTCTTT; CDR3aa: CASSGGGRTFGTEAFF
abundance: many; d_gene: -; j_gene: TRBJ2-2; v_gene: TRBV28; CDR3nt: TGTGCCAGCCGGGACGGGAACACCGGGGAGCTGTTTTTT; CDR3aa: CASRDGNTGELFF
abundance: many; d_gene: -; j_gene: TRBJ2-3; v_gene: TRBV30; CDR3nt: TGTGCCTGGAGTGGCGATACGCAGTATTTT; CDR3aa: CAWSGDTQYF
abundance: -; d_gene: TRBD1; j_gene: TRBJ2-7; v_gene: TRBV29-1; CDR3nt: TGCAGCGTTGACAGGGGGTCCTACGAGCAGTACTTC; CDR3aa: CSVDRGSYEQYF
abundance: many; d_gene: -; j_gene: TRBJ2-2; v_gene: TRBV6-1; CDR3nt: TGTGCCAGCAGTGAATTTGGAGGGAATCCCGGGGAGCTGTTTTTT; CDR3aa: CASSEFGGNPGELFF
abundance: -; d_gene: TRBD1; j_gene: TRBJ1-1; v_gene: TRBV20-1; CDR3nt: TGCAGTGCTAGAGATCAGGGGGGGATGAACACTGAAGCTTTCTTT; CDR3aa: CSARDQGGMNTEAFF
abundance: -; d_gene: TRBD1; j_gene: TRBJ1-2; v_gene: TRBV2; CDR3nt: TGTGCCAGCAGGCTTTTTGGACAGGGCTATGGCTACACCTTC; CDR3aa: CASRLFGQGYGYTF
abundance: -; d_gene: -; j_gene: TRBJ1-3; v_gene: TRBV27; CDR3nt: TGTGCCAGCAGCCAGGGAATTAACTCTGGAAACACCATATATTTT; CDR3aa: CASSQGINSGNTIYF
abundance: -; d_gene: TRBD1; j_gene: TRBJ2-7; v_gene: TRBV6-5; CDR3nt: TGTGCCAGCAGTCTGACAGGGGGCTTCTACGAGCAGTACTTC; CDR3aa: CASSLTGGFYEQYF
abundance: many; d_gene: -; j_gene: TRBJ2-7; v_gene: TRBV6-1; CDR3nt: TGTGCCAGCAGTGTACTCTACGAGCAGTACTTC; CDR3aa: CASSVLYEQYF
abundance: -; d_gene: -; j_gene: TRBJ2-2; v_gene: TRBV2; CDR3nt: TGTGCCAGCAAAAACCAGCGGAACACCGGGGAGCTGTTTTTT; CDR3aa: CASKNQRNTGELFF
abundance: -; d_gene: -; j_gene: TRBJ2-7; v_gene: TRBV20-1; CDR3nt: TGCAGTGCTAGAGGGGTTACATCCTACGAGCGGTACTTC; CDR3aa: CSARGVTSYERYF
abundance: many; d_gene: TRBD1; j_gene: TRBJ2-5; v_gene: TRBV27; CDR3nt: TGTGCCAGCAGGAAATCCCTGACAGGGTTAGAGACCCAGTACTTC; CDR3aa: CASRKSLTGLETQYF
abundance: -; d_gene: TRBD2; j_gene: TRBJ2-7; v_gene: TRBV7-9; CDR3nt: TGTGCCAGCAGCTTAGCGGGACTAGCGGGGCTAAGCTCCTACGAGCAGTACTTC; CDR3aa: CASSLAGLAGLSSYEQYF
abundance: -; d_gene: TRBD1; j_gene: TRBJ2-7; v_gene: TRBV7-6; CDR3nt: TGTGCCAGCAGCTTGGGGACAGGGATGGGGGAGCAGTACTTC; CDR3aa: CASSLGTGMGEQYF
abundance: -; d_gene: TRBD1; j_gene: TRBJ1-1; v_gene: TRBV19; CDR3nt: TGTGCCAGTAGATGGACAGGGGGTGCCAACACTGAAGCTTTCTTT; CDR3aa: CASRWTGGANTEAFF
abundance: -; d_gene: -; j_gene: TRBJ1-2; v_gene: TRBV9; CDR3nt: TGTGCCAGCAGCGTAGCAGGCGGTGGCTACACCTTC; CDR3aa: CASSVAGGGYTF
abundance: -; d_gene: -; j_gene: TRBJ1-2; v_gene: TRBV5-1; CDR3nt: TGCGCCAGCAGTTACGAGGGGGTTTCGGATGGCTACACCTTC; CDR3aa: CASSYEGVSDGYTF
abundance: -; d_gene: -; j_gene: TRBJ2-7; v_gene: TRBV15; CDR3nt: TGTGCCGCCAGCAGCTTGACGGGCCACGAGCAGTACTTC; CDR3aa: CAASSLTGHEQYF
abundance: -; d_gene: TRBD2; j_gene: TRBJ2-7; v_gene: TRBV20-1; CDR3nt: TGCAGTGCAACGCTAGCGGGAACCTACGAGCAGTACTTC; CDR3aa: CSATLAGTYEQYF
abundance: -; d_gene: -; j_gene: TRBJ1-5; v_gene: TRBV7-2; CDR3nt: TGTGCCAGCAGATCCCCCCGGCAGGGCGGCAATCAGCCCCAGCATTTT; CDR3aa: CASRSPRQGGNQPQHF
abundance: many; d_gene: -; j_gene: TRBJ1-2; v_gene: TRBV10-3; CDR3nt: TGTGCCATCAGTGAAGTCGGCGGAGGGGGGGGCCTCTACACCTTC; CDR3aa: CAISEVGGGGGLYTF
abundance: -; d_gene: -; j_gene: TRBJ1-3; v_gene: TRBV12-3/TRBV12-4; CDR3nt: -; CDR3aa: CASSTGRDAFFGQGTIYF
abundance: few; d_gene: TRBD1; j_gene: TRBJ1-2; v_gene: TRBV10-3; CDR3nt: TGTGCCATCACCCCGGGGGCAGGGGGATCCTCTATGGCTGGCTACACCTTC; CDR3aa: CAITPGAGGSSMAGYTF
abundance: few; d_gene: -; j_gene: TRBJ1-1; v_gene: TRBV5-4; CDR3nt: TGTGCCAGCAGCTGGGACCAGCTGAGCACTGAAGCTTTCTTT; CDR3aa: CASSWDQLSTEAFF
abundance: once; d_gene: -; j_gene: TRBJ2-2; v_gene: TRBV24-1; CDR3nt: TGTGCCACCAGTGATTTCCCGGGTGACGGGGCAGCCCCCCCCCCCCCCTCCTTT; CDR3aa: CATSDFPGDGAAPPPPSF
abundance: many; d_gene: -; j_gene: TRBJ2-5; v_gene: TRBV19; CDR3nt: TGTGCCAGTAGTATGAACGAGGTGAGGGAGACCCAGTACTTC; CDR3aa: CASSMNEVRETQYF
abundance: few; d_gene: -; j_gene: TRBJ2-7; v_gene: TRBV19; CDR3nt: TGTGCCGGCTCGGACTTTAACGAGCAGTACTTC; CDR3aa: CAGSDFNEQYF
abundance: few; d_gene: -; j_gene: TRBJ1-2; v_gene: TRBV29-1; CDR3nt: TGCAGCGTGGGAGTGATAGGGGATGGGTTGGGCTACACCTTC; CDR3aa: CSVGVIGDGLGYTF
abundance: many; d_gene: TRBD1; j_gene: TRBJ2-2; v_gene: TRBV27; CDR3nt: TGTGCCAGCAGTCCCGGGACAGAGAACACCGGGGAGCTGTTTTTT; CDR3aa: CASSPGTENTGELFF
abundance: -; d_gene: TRBD2; j_gene: TRBJ2-7; v_gene: TRBV6-5; CDR3nt: TGTGCGACAGGGACTAGCGGGAGTCTCGAGCAGTACTTC; CDR3aa: CATGTSGSLEQYF
abundance: -; d_gene: -; j_gene: TRBJ1-1; v_gene: TRBV20-1; CDR3nt: TGCAGTGCTAGGGCTAGCGGGAACGGAGGCACTGAAGCTTTCTTT; CDR3aa: CSARASGNGGTEAFF
abundance: -; d_gene: TRBD2; j_gene: TRBJ2-5; v_gene: TRBV9; CDR3nt: TGTGCCAGCAGCGGCTCCGCGGGAGGAAAGGGAGAGACCCAGTACTTC; CDR3aa: CASSGSAGGKGETQYF
abundance: many; d_gene: -; j_gene: TRBJ1-4; v_gene: TRBV6-5; CDR3nt: TGTGCCAGCAGTTACTCATCGGGGCCTTCGCATGAAAAACTGTTTTTT; CDR3aa: CASSYSSGPSHEKLFF
abundance: -; d_gene: TRBD1; j_gene: TRBJ2-7; v_gene: TRBV11-1; CDR3nt: TGTGCCAGCAGCGCCGGACAGGGTAAATCCTACGAGCAGTACTTC; CDR3aa: CASSAGQGKSYEQYF
abundance: -; d_gene: -; j_gene: TRBJ1-4; v_gene: TRBV5-6; CDR3nt: TGTGCCAGCAGTACCCGGCGGGGTGAAAAACTGTTTTTT; CDR3aa: CASSTRRGEKLFF
abundance: few; d_gene: TRBD1; j_gene: TRBJ1-5; v_gene: TRBV5-1; CDR3nt: TGCGCCAGCAGCTTGGGGACAGGGCCAAATCAGCCCCAGCATTTT; CDR3aa: CASSLGTGPNQPQHF
abundance: -; d_gene: TRBD1; j_gene: TRBJ2-7; v_gene: TRBV20-1; CDR3nt: TGCAGTGCTAGTATCAGGGGGAGCTCCTACGAGCAGTACTTC; CDR3aa: CSASIRGSSYEQYF
abundance: -; d_gene: TRBD1; j_gene: TRBJ1-2; v_gene: TRBV12-3/TRBV12-4; CDR3nt: TGTGCCAGCGGGACAGGTGATAACTATGGCTACACCTTC; CDR3aa: CASGTGDNYGYTF
abundance: -; d_gene: -; j_gene: TRBJ1-2; v_gene: TRBV6-5; CDR3nt: TGTGCCAGCAGTTCGAACGCCGACCGGGGCTACACCTTC; CDR3aa: CASSSNADRGYTF
abundance: -; d_gene: TRBD1; j_gene: TRBJ1-4; v_gene: TRBV2; CDR3nt: TGTGCCAGCAGCGGACAGGGGGGAGGAGAAAAACTGTTTTTT; CDR3aa: CASSGQGGGEKLFF
abundance: -; d_gene: TRBD1; j_gene: TRBJ2-7; v_gene: TRBV5-1; CDR3nt: TGCGCCAGCAGCTTGAGGGCAGGTACCGGGACAGTCTACGAGCAGTACTTC; CDR3aa: CASSLRAGTGTVYEQYF
abundance: -; d_gene: -; j_gene: TRBJ2-1; v_gene: TRBV5-5; CDR3nt: TGTGCCAGCAGCGTAAATCCCCCCCTGGGTGAGCAGTTCTTC; CDR3aa: CASSVNPPLGEQFF
abundance: -; d_gene: -; j_gene: TRBJ2-7; v_gene: TRBV24-1; CDR3nt: TGTGGGACGGGGGACTCCTACGAGCAGTACTTC; CDR3aa: CGTGDSYEQYF
abundance: few; d_gene: -; j_gene: TRBJ1-2; v_gene: TRBV7-9; CDR3nt: TGTGCCAGCAGCACGATACAGGGTACGAACTATGGCTACACCTTC; CDR3aa: CASSTIQGTNYGYTF
abundance: many; d_gene: -; j_gene: TRBJ2-3; v_gene: TRBV9; CDR3nt: TGTGCCAGCAGCCCATCGGGGCAGACTAGCACAGATACGCAGTATTTT; CDR3aa: CASSPSGQTSTDTQYF
abundance: -; d_gene: -; j_gene: TRBJ2-5; v_gene: TRBV10-3; CDR3nt: TGTGCCATCTCCCCCAGCGGGACAGTTCAAGAGACCCAGTACTTC; CDR3aa: CAISPSGTVQETQYF
abundance: -; d_gene: TRBD1; j_gene: TRBJ1-2; v_gene: TRBV7-8; CDR3nt: TGCGCCAGCAGCCATCCGGGACAGGGGGCCTATGGCTACACCTTC; CDR3aa: CASSHPGQGAYGYTF
abundance: -; d_gene: -; j_gene: TRBJ1-1; v_gene: TRBV7-9; CDR3nt: TGTGCCAGCAGCTTAGGCGCCAGCACTGAAGCTTTCTTT; CDR3aa: CASSLGASTEAFF
abundance: once; d_gene: TRBD1; j_gene: TRBJ1-2; v_gene: TRBV19; CDR3nt: TGTGCCAGTAGTAGGGACAGCTTTAACTATGGCTACACCTTC; CDR3aa: CASSRDSFNYGYTF
abundance: many; d_gene: -; j_gene: TRBJ2-6; v_gene: TRBV6-1; CDR3nt: TGTGCCAGCAGTGAGAAGACCTCTGGGGCCAACGTCCTGACTTTC; CDR3aa: CASSEKTSGANVLTF
abundance: -; d_gene: -; j_gene: TRBJ2-3; v_gene: TRBV6-4; CDR3nt: TGTGCCAGCAGTGAGCGGGAAAGGGACACAGATACGCAGTATTTT; CDR3aa: CASSERERDTDTQYF
abundance: -; d_gene: -; j_gene: TRBJ2-2; v_gene: TRBV20-1; CDR3nt: TGCAGTGCCAACACCGGGGAGCTGTTTTTT; CDR3aa: CSANTGELFF